This TCR beta chain was documented in a study of identical twins. TCRdb re-called the 5' RACE reads through MiXCR, storing one row per CDR3 protein. This sample has approximately 670,000 distinct CDR3 sequences; roughly 6% occur once, and the top ten carry 1.5% to 2%. The CDR3 sequence is 15 residues long. V lost 3 bases, J lost 3 bases, and 5 bases stayed unmatched. CDR1 and CDR2 (germline): MNHNS, SASEGT. The source of this sequence is a man aged 18 to 35 in good health. J is TRBJ2-7 and V is TRBV6-1, with 10 positions matching TRBD1. Source material: naive T cells sorted from blood. The CDR3 DNA follows: TGTGCCAGCAGTGAGGGGGGGGACAGGGGCTACGAGCAGTACTTC. Translation gives CASSEGGDRGYEQYF.